Listed below are T cell receptor beta chains from one sample, sequenced in a study of Graves' ophthalmopathy and Graves' hyperthyroidism. TCRdb reanalysed the multiplex PCR reads using MiXCR and keeps one entry per CDR3 protein. In the table there are about 740,000 distinct CDR3 sequences, 35% to 50% of which are singletons. The sequencing input was peripheral blood. The receptor set was obtained from an adult man with Graves' ophthalmopathy. The CDR3 runs from the conserved cysteine through the conserved F or W. Each record gives: J gene, clone size, D gene, V gene, CDR3 protein, CDR3 DNA. D genes are given only for firm matches. Some rows have no size entry. The others give once, few or many, or a class for an expanded clone.

j_call: TRBJ2-2; clone_size: many; d_call: .; v_call: TRBV7-9; cdr3_aa: CASSLLAVGTGELFF; cdr3_nt: TGTGCCAGCAGCTTACTAGCAGTTGGCACCGGGGAGCTGTTTTTT
j_call: TRBJ1-2; clone_size: many; d_call: .; v_call: TRBV7-8; cdr3_aa: CASSPDTSSNYGYTF; cdr3_nt: TGTGCCAGCAGCCCGGACACCTCGTCTAACTATGGCTACACCTTC
j_call: TRBJ1-4; clone_size: .; d_call: TRBD1; v_call: TRBV20-1; cdr3_aa: CSARDLTGIEKLFF; cdr3_nt: TGCAGTGCTAGAGACTTGACAGGGATTGAAAAACTGTTTTTT
j_call: TRBJ2-3; clone_size: .; d_call: .; v_call: TRBV29-1; cdr3_aa: CSGMRGQVDTQYF; cdr3_nt: TGCAGCGGGATGAGAGGGCAGGTAGATACGCAGTATTTT
j_call: TRBJ1-1; clone_size: once; d_call: .; v_call: TRBV2; cdr3_aa: CASKFWGRNTEAFF; cdr3_nt: TGTGCCAGCAAGTTCTGGGGGAGGAACACTGAAGCTTTCTTT
j_call: TRBJ1-1; clone_size: .; d_call: .; v_call: TRBV29-1; cdr3_aa: CSVEWGWWAFF; cdr3_nt: TGCAGCGTTGAATGGGGTTGGTGGGCTTTCTTT
j_call: TRBJ2-5; clone_size: .; d_call: TRBD2; v_call: TRBV9; cdr3_aa: CASSVAAGGRLETQYF; cdr3_nt: TGTGCCAGCAGCGTAGCAGCGGGAGGTCGCTTAGAGACCCAGTACTTC
j_call: TRBJ2-3; clone_size: .; d_call: TRBD1; v_call: TRBV29-1; cdr3_aa: CSVPGQATDTQYF; cdr3_nt: TGCAGTGTACCGGGACAGGCCACAGATACGCAGTATTTT
j_call: TRBJ2-7; clone_size: few; d_call: TRBD2; v_call: TRBV7-2; cdr3_aa: CASSSGLAGVEQYF; cdr3_nt: TGTGCCAGCAGCTCTGGACTAGCGGGAGTCGAGCAGTACTTC
j_call: TRBJ2-5; clone_size: .; d_call: TRBD2; v_call: TRBV2; cdr3_aa: CASTRLAGGEETQYF; cdr3_nt: TGTGCCAGCACCAGACTAGCGGGAGGGGAGGAGACCCAGTACTTC
j_call: TRBJ2-7; clone_size: .; d_call: .; v_call: TRBV11-2; cdr3_aa: CASSFSGTNYEQYF; cdr3_nt: TGTGCCAGCAGCTTTTCCGGGACAAACTACGAGCAGTACTTC
j_call: TRBJ2-2; clone_size: .; d_call: .; v_call: TRBV10-3; cdr3_aa: CAISDSTGRKPYGELFF; cdr3_nt: TGTGCCATCAGTGATAGTACAGGGAGAAAGCCGTACGGGGAGCTGTTTTTT
j_call: TRBJ1-5; clone_size: .; d_call: TRBD1; v_call: TRBV9; cdr3_aa: CASSKGTGILGADQPQHF; cdr3_nt: TGTGCCAGCAGCAAAGGGACAGGGATTCTTGGGGCGGATCAGCCCCAGCATTTT